This T cell receptor beta chain was captured by sequencing in a study of blood T cell repertoires in COVID-19. The method was immunoSEQ multiplex PCR; TCRdb's version includes in-frame clones alone and lacks a portion of them. Of approximately 70,000 clones in the sample, more than 75% are singletons; the top ten hold roughly 7%. This CDR3 spans 15 amino acids. The V and J ends lost 2 bases and 3 bases respectively, with 10 bases between them. Per germline, CDR1 SGHTA and CDR2 FQGNSA. The clonotype originates from a man aged 45-65 years with active COVID-19. The V call is TRBV7-2, the J call TRBJ2-2; weak D call: TRBD1 (5 bases). The sample comprised peripheral blood. The CDR3 protein is CASSLYPGYTGELFF. CDR3 DNA sequence: TGTGCCAGCAGCTTATACCCAGGGTACACCGGGGAGCTGTTTTTT.